Listed below are T cell receptor beta chains from one sample, sequenced in a study of control samples from healthy donors and cancer patients. TCRdb's table, derived via immunoSEQ multiplex PCR, lists solely in-frame clones and lacks some. The sample comprises fewer than 90,000 clones, over 75% of which are singletons, and under 30% rests with the top ten. Sample: blood. The receptors were sampled from a man aged 50-60 years in good health. Each CDR3 is given with its conserved first and last residue. A D gene is named only where the DNA matches it firmly. Clone size, where shown, is once, few, many, or a class for clones that have expanded.

clone_size: NA; v_call: TRBV7-2; d_call: NA; j_call: TRBJ2-3; cdr3_aa: CASSYGPTAHGTDTQYF; cdr3_nt: TGTGCCAGCAGCTACGGCCCGACGGCTCACGGCACAGATACGCAGTATTTT
clone_size: NA; v_call: TRBV2; d_call: NA; j_call: TRBJ1-4; cdr3_aa: CASSDTSFGEKLFF; cdr3_nt: TGTGCCAGCAGTGACACCTCGTTCGGGGAAAAACTGTTTTTT
clone_size: NA; v_call: TRBV11-2; d_call: NA; j_call: TRBJ1-2; cdr3_aa: CASTQPTQIRGYTF; cdr3_nt: TGTGCCAGCACACAACCGACACAAATACGGGGCTACACCTTC
clone_size: NA; v_call: TRBV14; d_call: TRBD2; j_call: TRBJ2-1; cdr3_aa: CASRNSGGVPNEQFF; cdr3_nt: TGTGCCAGCAGAAATAGCGGGGGGGTCCCAAATGAGCAGTTCTTC
clone_size: NA; v_call: TRBV2; d_call: TRBD1; j_call: TRBJ1-2; cdr3_aa: CASQGASANYGYTF; cdr3_nt: TGTGCCAGCCAGGGGGCCTCAGCTAACTATGGCTACACCTTC
clone_size: NA; v_call: TRBV27; d_call: NA; j_call: TRBJ2-6; cdr3_aa: CASSRWRDSNSGANVLTF; cdr3_nt: TGTGCCAGCAGTAGATGGCGGGACAGCAACTCTGGGGCCAACGTCCTGACTTTC
clone_size: NA; v_call: TRBV7-6; d_call: TRBD1; j_call: TRBJ2-3; cdr3_aa: CASSPGTGAGDTQYF; cdr3_nt: TGTGCCAGCAGCCCCGGGACAGGGGCAGGGGATACGCAGTATTTT
clone_size: NA; v_call: TRBV10-3; d_call: TRBD2; j_call: TRBJ2-1; cdr3_aa: CAISELAGSYNEQFF; cdr3_nt: TGTGCCATCAGTGAGTTAGCGGGCTCCTACAATGAGCAGTTCTTC
clone_size: NA; v_call: TRBV5-1; d_call: TRBD2; j_call: TRBJ2-7; cdr3_aa: CASSSLSGRGYEQYF; cdr3_nt: TGCGCCAGCAGCTCGCTTAGCGGGAGGGGCTACGAGCAGTACTTC
clone_size: few; v_call: TRBV6-5; d_call: NA; j_call: TRBJ2-7; cdr3_aa: CASSYTADLYEQYF; cdr3_nt: TGTGCCAGCAGTTACACGGCGGATTTGTACGAGCAGTACTTC
clone_size: NA; v_call: TRBV7-2; d_call: NA; j_call: TRBJ2-2; cdr3_aa: CASSLGGYTGELFF; cdr3_nt: TGTGCCAGCAGCTTAGGCGGGTACACCGGGGAGCTGTTTTTT
clone_size: once; v_call: TRBV11-1; d_call: NA; j_call: TRBJ2-7; cdr3_aa: CASSLSPYEQYF; cdr3_nt: TGTGCCAGCAGCCTTAGTCCCTACGAGCAGTACTTC
clone_size: NA; v_call: TRBV28; d_call: TRBD2; j_call: TRBJ2-1; cdr3_aa: CASSSPGLAPNEQFF; cdr3_nt: TGTGCCAGCAGTTCTCCGGGACTAGCGCCCAATGAGCAGTTCTTC
clone_size: NA; v_call: TRBV6-2/TRBV6-3; d_call: TRBD2; j_call: TRBJ2-5; cdr3_aa: CASSYSTSGGETQYF; cdr3_nt: TGTGCCAGCAGTTACTCGACTAGCGGGGGTGAGACCCAGTACTTC
clone_size: once; v_call: TRBV20-1; d_call: NA; j_call: TRBJ1-2; cdr3_aa: CSASDSYGYTF; cdr3_nt: TGCAGTGCTAGCGATTCATATGGCTACACCTTC
clone_size: NA; v_call: TRBV18; d_call: TRBD2; j_call: TRBJ2-5; cdr3_aa: CASSPLLAGSETQYF; cdr3_nt: TGTGCCAGCTCACCTTTACTAGCGGGGTCTGAGACCCAGTACTTC
clone_size: NA; v_call: TRBV5-1; d_call: TRBD2; j_call: TRBJ2-7; cdr3_aa: CASSLGTSGSYYEQYF; cdr3_nt: TGCGCCAGCAGCCTCGGGACTAGCGGGAGTTACTACGAGCAGTACTTC
clone_size: NA; v_call: TRBV7-9; d_call: TRBD2; j_call: TRBJ2-1; cdr3_aa: CASSSLSGAGESYNEQFF; cdr3_nt: TGTGCCAGCAGCTCCCTTTCGGGAGCGGGAGAGTCCTACAATGAGCAGTTCTTC
clone_size: NA; v_call: TRBV3-1/TRBV3-2; d_call: NA; j_call: TRBJ2-3; cdr3_aa: CASSQDLARADTQYF; cdr3_nt: TGTGCCAGCAGCCAAGACCTTGCGAGGGCAGATACGCAGTATTTT
clone_size: NA; v_call: TRBV10-3; d_call: NA; j_call: TRBJ2-6; cdr3_aa: CAISERDSGANVLTF; cdr3_nt: TGTGCCATCAGTGAGAGGGACTCTGGGGCCAACGTCCTGACTTTC
clone_size: NA; v_call: TRBV5-1; d_call: NA; j_call: TRBJ2-7; cdr3_aa: CASRPGDGYYEQYF; cdr3_nt: TGCGCCAGCCGCCCCGGAGACGGGTACTACGAGCAGTACTTC
clone_size: NA; v_call: TRBV5-4; d_call: NA; j_call: TRBJ1-4; cdr3_aa: CASSSTRDTNEKLFF; cdr3_nt: TGTGCCAGCAGCTCCACCCGGGACACAAATGAAAAACTGTTTTTT
clone_size: NA; v_call: TRBV6-1; d_call: NA; j_call: TRBJ2-1; cdr3_aa: CASNEALGWVEEQFF; cdr3_nt: TGTGCCAGCAATGAAGCGCTAGGTTGGGTGGAAGAGCAGTTCTTC
clone_size: NA; v_call: TRBV18; d_call: NA; j_call: TRBJ2-3; cdr3_aa: CASSPGTGSADTQYF; cdr3_nt: TGTGCCAGCTCACCAGGCACAGGGTCCGCAGATACGCAGTATTTT
clone_size: NA; v_call: TRBV19; d_call: NA; j_call: TRBJ1-2; cdr3_aa: CASNTGPYGYTF; cdr3_nt: TGTGCCAGTAATACAGGACCCTATGGCTACACCTTC
clone_size: few; v_call: TRBV27; d_call: TRBD1; j_call: TRBJ1-2; cdr3_aa: CASRPRQGGGYTF; cdr3_nt: TGTGCCAGCAGACCCCGACAGGGAGGTGGCTACACCTTC
clone_size: NA; v_call: TRBV14; d_call: TRBD1; j_call: TRBJ2-1; cdr3_aa: CASSEYIGTGGLYNEQFF; cdr3_nt: TGTGCCAGCAGCGAATACATTGGGACAGGGGGCCTTTACAATGAGCAGTTCTTC
clone_size: NA; v_call: TRBV28; d_call: NA; j_call: TRBJ2-3; cdr3_aa: CASSQSTGQYF; cdr3_nt: TGTGCCAGCAGCCAGTCTACAGGGCAGTATTTT
clone_size: NA; v_call: TRBV2; d_call: TRBD2; j_call: TRBJ2-7; cdr3_aa: CASTDSPGTSGNYEQYF; cdr3_nt: TGTGCCAGCACAGATTCTCCCGGGACTAGCGGTAACTACGAGCAGTACTTC
clone_size: NA; v_call: TRBV6-5; d_call: NA; j_call: TRBJ2-6; cdr3_aa: CASNRAAGANVLTF; cdr3_nt: TGTGCCAGCAACAGGGCGGCTGGGGCCAACGTCCTGACTTTC
clone_size: NA; v_call: TRBV18; d_call: NA; j_call: TRBJ1-1; cdr3_aa: CASSLDPLGTEAFF; cdr3_nt: TGTGCCAGCTCACTTGATCCTTTGGGCACTGAAGCTTTCTTT
clone_size: few; v_call: TRBV29-1; d_call: TRBD1; j_call: TRBJ1-5; cdr3_aa: CSVAQGAGNQPQHF; cdr3_nt: TGCAGCGTGGCGCAGGGGGCCGGCAATCAGCCCCAGCATTTT
clone_size: NA; v_call: TRBV6-5; d_call: TRBD1; j_call: TRBJ1-4; cdr3_aa: CASSPQGAVGKLFF; cdr3_nt: TGTGCCAGCAGTCCCCAGGGGGCGGTCGGAAAACTGTTTTTT
clone_size: NA; v_call: TRBV24-1; d_call: NA; j_call: TRBJ1-1; cdr3_aa: CATSEPGGNTEAFF; cdr3_nt: TGTGCCACCAGTGAGCCGGGGGGAAACACTGAAGCTTTCTTT
clone_size: NA; v_call: TRBV11-2; d_call: NA; j_call: TRBJ1-5; cdr3_aa: CASSLDFNRDLNNQPQHF; cdr3_nt: TGTGCCAGCAGCTTAGATTTTAACAGGGACTTAAACAATCAGCCCCAGCATTTT
clone_size: NA; v_call: TRBV7-9; d_call: NA; j_call: TRBJ1-2; cdr3_aa: CASSSNEHPSF; cdr3_nt: TGTGCCAGCAGCTCAAACGAACACCCCTCATTC
clone_size: NA; v_call: TRBV6-6; d_call: NA; j_call: TRBJ2-2; cdr3_aa: CASSYKAGNTGELFF; cdr3_nt: TGTGCCAGCAGTTACAAGGCAGGGAACACCGGGGAGCTGTTTTTT
clone_size: NA; v_call: TRBV4-2; d_call: NA; j_call: TRBJ1-2; cdr3_aa: CASSQGRGARGDGYTF; cdr3_nt: TGTGCCAGCAGCCAAGGGAGAGGGGCCAGGGGAGACGGCTACACCTTC
clone_size: NA; v_call: TRBV6-6; d_call: NA; j_call: TRBJ2-7; cdr3_aa: CASSSFLASTYEQYF; cdr3_nt: TGTGCCAGCAGCTCATTCCTAGCGAGTACCTACGAGCAGTACTTC
clone_size: NA; v_call: TRBV29-1; d_call: TRBD1; j_call: TRBJ1-2; cdr3_aa: CSVAGTGSGYTF; cdr3_nt: TGCAGCGTTGCCGGGACAGGGAGTGGCTACACCTTC
clone_size: NA; v_call: TRBV9; d_call: NA; j_call: TRBJ1-5; cdr3_aa: CASSVGVAFNQPQHF; cdr3_nt: TGTGCCAGCAGCGTAGGTGTGGCGTTTAATCAGCCCCAGCATTTT
clone_size: NA; v_call: TRBV24-1; d_call: NA; j_call: TRBJ1-5; cdr3_aa: CATSDQKGGNQPQHF; cdr3_nt: TGTGCCACCAGTGACCAGAAGGGAGGCAATCAGCCCCAGCATTTT
clone_size: NA; v_call: TRBV18; d_call: NA; j_call: TRBJ1-3; cdr3_aa: CASSRTPHSSGNTIYF; cdr3_nt: TGTGCCAGCTCCCGAACCCCTCACAGCTCTGGAAACACCATATATTTT
clone_size: NA; v_call: TRBV12-5; d_call: NA; j_call: TRBJ1-4; cdr3_aa: CASGGANDEKLFF; cdr3_nt: TGTGCCTCCGGAGGGGCAAACGATGAAAAACTGTTTTTT
clone_size: once; v_call: TRBV7-9; d_call: NA; j_call: TRBJ2-7; cdr3_aa: CASSGLRGRHEQYF; cdr3_nt: TGTGCCAGCAGCGGACTAAGGGGACGCCACGAGCAGTACTTC
clone_size: NA; v_call: TRBV2; d_call: TRBD2; j_call: TRBJ2-3; cdr3_aa: CASNIAGRTDTQYF; cdr3_nt: TGTGCCAGCAACATAGCGGGGCGTACAGATACGCAGTATTTT
clone_size: once; v_call: TRBV6-4; d_call: NA; j_call: TRBJ1-2; cdr3_aa: CASSDSGRYYTF; cdr3_nt: TGTGCCAGCAGTGACTCTGGACGATACTACACCTTC
clone_size: NA; v_call: TRBV6-5; d_call: NA; j_call: TRBJ1-3; cdr3_aa: CASSPGGGGNTIYF; cdr3_nt: TGTGCCAGCAGTCCGGGGGGAGGTGGAAACACCATATATTTT
clone_size: NA; v_call: TRBV19; d_call: NA; j_call: TRBJ2-1; cdr3_aa: CASRSPYNEQFF; cdr3_nt: TGTGCCAGCAGGTCACCCTACAATGAGCAGTTCTTC
clone_size: NA; v_call: TRBV5-1; d_call: NA; j_call: TRBJ1-1; cdr3_aa: CASSFYRGNTEAFF; cdr3_nt: TGCGCCAGCAGCTTTTATCGGGGGAACACTGAAGCTTTCTTT